Following are 11 T cell receptor beta chains from one sample sequenced in a study of cytomegalovirus exposure and HLA in healthy donors. Assay: immunoSEQ multiplex PCR; the TCRdb copy retains only in-frame clones and omits some. The sample has over 150,000 clones; around 84% are singletons. The sample taken for sequencing was PBMCs. The receptors derive from a human donor in good health.

Details on this clone: Other nucleotide sequences in the sample specify the same CDR3. The gene calls are TRBV5-6 and TRBJ2-7; D is perhaps TRBD2 (5 bases). The germline V and J ends were trimmed by 0 bases and 4 bases, with 5 bases remaining between them. CDR1 and CDR2 from the germline V gene are SGHDT and YYEEEE. The CDR3 has 12 residues. The CDR3 DNA reads TGTGCCAGCAGCTTGGGCGGGTACGAGCAGTACTTC. Protein product: CASSLGGYEQYF.

V is TRBV4-2 and J is TRBJ2-1; 11 nucleotides agree with TRBD2. The CDR3 length is 16 residues. Germline CDR1 and CDR2: LGHNA and YNFKEQ. The trim removed 4 bases at V and 9 bases at J, leaving 11 bases unmatched. The CDR3 protein is CASSPRGLAERSEQFF. DNA for the CDR3: TGTGCCAGCAGCCCACGGGGACTAGCGGAGCGGAGTGAGCAGTTCTTC.

The gene calls are TRBV6-1 and TRBJ1-1; 9 bases agree with TRBD1. With V trimmed by 8 bases and J by 4 bases, 8 bases remained unmatched. The V gene's germline CDR1 is MNHNS and CDR2 SASEGT. The CDR3 has 14 residues. The CDR3 protein is CASPTGGWGTEAFF. The CDR3 DNA is TGTGCCAGCCCGACAGGGGGTTGGGGCACTGAAGCTTTCTTT.

The J gene is TRBJ2-6, the V gene TRBV6-1, with D tentatively TRBD1 (5 bases). The CDR3 is 15 residues long. CDR1 is MNHNS, CDR2 SASEGT, per germline. V gave up 5 bases and J gave up 8 bases, with 16 bases separating them. CDR3 residues: CASSRSEQGTNVLTF. The CDR3 DNA sequence: TGTGCCAGCAGTCGATCCGAGCAGGGAACCAACGTCCTGACTTTC.

This clone was picked up a small number of times. This chain uses TRBV2 with TRBJ1-2; TRBD1 matches at 11 bases. The J segment lost 6 bases and the V segment lost 5 bases, leaving 8 bases of the junction unmatched. The CDR3 is 15 residues long. The germline V gene has CDR1 SNHLY and CDR2 FYNNEI. The CDR3 DNA reads TGTGCCAGCAGTCTATACGAGGACAGGGGGCATGGCTACACCTTC. Protein: CASSLYEDRGHGYTF.

In this sample, this clone turned up once. This rearrangement joins TRBV29-1 to TRBJ2-2, with TRBD2 as a possible D gene (6 bases). The CDR3 sequence is 11 residues long. Looked up from germline, CDR1 is SQVTM and CDR2 is ANQGSEA. Trimming removed 4 bases from V and 7 bases from J, with 7 bases in between. CDR3 bases: TGCAGCGTTGGGCGGGGCGGGGAGCTGTTTTTT. This translates into CSVGRGGELFF.

The chain combines TRBV6-5 with TRBJ2-3, with TRBD1 as a possible D gene (6 bases). Germline V gene data show CDR1 as MNHEY and CDR2 as SVGAGI. The CDR3 totals 16 residues. The V gene lost 0 bases and the J gene lost 1 base, with 11 bases spanning the gap. The CDR3 DNA is TGTGCCAGCAGTTACTCGACAGGAAAGGGCACAGATACGCAGTATTTT. This translates into CASSYSTGKGTDTQYF.

This clone has a single count. The rearrangement uses TRBV7-8 and TRBJ2-7; 7 bases are shared with TRBD1. The J segment lost 2 bases and the V segment lost 3 bases, leaving 7 bases of the junction unmatched. Germline V lookup: CDR1 SGHVS, CDR2 FQNEAQ. The CDR3 consists of 15 residues. The CDR3 spells CASSFGTASAYEQYF. The CDR3 DNA reads as TGTGCCAGCAGCTTTGGGACAGCCAGTGCCTACGAGCAGTACTTC.

This clone was detected a few times. The chain joins TRBV2 to TRBJ1-2; 7 positions match TRBD1. Germline-derived CDR1 and CDR2 are SNHLY and FYNNEI. V gave up 7 bases and J gave up 2 bases; unmatched junction bases: 1. This CDR3 has 12 residues. CDR3 residues: CASKGGNYGYTF. In DNA, the CDR3 is TGTGCCAGCAAAGGGGGCAACTATGGCTACACCTTC. Drawing the rest from reference TRBV2 and TRBJ1-2, the complete variable domain is EPEVTQTPSHQVTQMGQEVILRCVPISNHLYFYWYRQILGQKVEFLVSFYNNEISEKSEIFDDQFSVERPDGSNFTLKIRSTKLEDSAMYFCASKGGNYGYTFGSGTRLTVV.

The V and J genes are TRBV13 and TRBJ2-3, with a weak D call TRBD2 (6 bases). Trimming took 4 bases from V and 2 from J, leaving 13 bases between them. CDR1 and CDR2 (germline): PRHDT, FYEKMQ (reference sequence). CDR3 length: 15 residues. The CDR3 loop reads CASSSRDWNTDTQYF. CDR3 coding DNA: TGTGCCAGCAGCTCCCGGGACTGGAACACAGATACGCAGTATTTT.

The gene calls are TRBV28 and TRBJ1-2; D not resolved. V was cut by 6 bases and J by 7 bases, with 18 bases left in between. This CDR3 region has 14 residues. Germline-derived CDR1 and CDR2 are MDHEN and SYDVKM. CDR3 sequence (DNA): TGTGCCAGCAGACCCCAGGTCGTGGCGAGTGGCTACACCTTC. Translation: CASRPQVVASGYTF.